The next 24 T cell receptor beta chains were all read from a single sample in a study of blood T cell repertoires in COVID-19 (TCRdb year 2020). Library construction relied on the immunoSEQ multiplex PCR assay. The table was pulled from immuneACCESS by TCRdb, which kept in-frame rearrangements only. Such tables lose some clones; where checked, under half of the loss comes from unresolved V genes, and the rest has no known cause. The table for this sample lists some 100,000 clones; about 85% of them were counted only once. Of the sample, approximately 25% is held by the ten largest clones. Sequenced sample: peripheral blood. All receptors come from a man at least 80 years old with active or convalescent COVID-19.

At least ten counts were recorded for this clone. The chain has TRBV4-2 and TRBJ1-1; D is unresolved. CDR3 length: 13 amino acids. The V end was cut by 4 bases, the J end by 1 base, with 7 bases between. CDR1 and CDR2 (germline): LGHNA, YNFKEQ. CDR3 amino acids: CASSPTENTEAFF. CDR3 nucleotides: TGTGCCAGCAGCCCCACAGAGAACACTGAAGCTTTCTTT.

This chain connects TRBV28 to TRBJ2-3; 8 positions agree with TRBD2. The germline CDR1 and CDR2 sequences are MDHEN and SYDVKM. J was trimmed by 0 bases and V by 4 bases; bases with no gene match: 12. The CDR3 is 18 residues long. The CDR3 is CASSSPGRGVSSTDTQYF. CDR3 DNA: TGTGCCAGCAGTTCGCCCGGGAGGGGCGTCTCTAGCACAGATACGCAGTATTTT.

The CDR3 loop reads CASKVDPSSPLHF. CDR3 nucleotide sequence: TGTGCCAGCAAAGTCGATCCTAGTTCACCCCTCCACTTT. The chain has TRBV6-5 and TRBJ1-6; D is ambiguous. Trimming took 7 bases from V and 9 from J, leaving 13 bases between them. This CDR3 comprises 13 residues. Germline assignment: CDR1 MNHEY and CDR2 SVGAGI.

The V and J genes are TRBV25-1 and TRBJ2-1, with 9 bases matching TRBD2. There are 16 residues in the CDR3. Germline loops: CDR1 MGHDK, CDR2 SYGVNS. Trimming removed 2 bases from V and 6 bases from J; junction bases left unmatched: 8. The CDR3 DNA reads TGTGCCAGCAGTGAACTAGCGGGGAGCTTAGGCAATGAGCAGTTCTTC. This translates into CASSELAGSLGNEQFF.

This clone appeared many times. The chain is built from TRBV19 and TRBJ2-1; 8 nucleotides line up with TRBD1. Germline V gene lookup returns CDR1 LNHDA and CDR2 SQIVND (reference sequence). The CDR3 loop spans 13 amino acids. V dropped 4 bases and J dropped 6; count of bases not matched to a gene: 2. CDR3 sequence: CASSRTGGNEQFF. CDR3 bases: TGTGCCAGTAGTAGAACAGGGGGCAATGAGCAGTTCTTC. The full variable domain, rest sourced from reference TRBV19 and TRBJ2-1, is DGGITQSPKYLFRKEGQNVTLSCEQNLNHDAMYWYRQDPGQGLRLIYYSQIVNDFQKGDIAEGYSVSREKKESFPLTVTSAQKNPTAFYLCASSRTGGNEQFFGPGTRLTVL.

The rearrangement links TRBV7-9 to TRBJ1-4; 9 bases are a match to TRBD1. This CDR3 contains 16 residues. Germline values: CDR1 SEHNR, CDR2 FQNEAQ (reference sequence). Losses at the gene ends were 5 bases for V and 4 bases for J; bases not matched to a gene: 8. This chain's CDR3 is CASSPGQGSFNEKLFF. The CDR3 DNA reads as TGTGCCAGCAGCCCGGGACAGGGATCATTTAATGAAAAACTGTTTTTT. Full variable domain (missing parts from reference TRBV7-9 and TRBJ1-4): DTGVSQNPRHKITKRGQNVTFRCDPISEHNRLYWYRQTLGQGPEFLTYFQNEAQLEKSRLLSDRFSAERPKGSFSTLEIQRTEQGDSAMYLCASSPGQGSFNEKLFFGSGTQLSVL.

The CDR3: CASSQVVRGGADTQYF. The CDR3 DNA reads as TGCGCCAGCAGCCAAGTGGTGCGGGGGGGCGCAGATACGCAGTATTTT. The J gene is TRBJ2-3, the V gene TRBV4-1; 9 bases fit TRBD2. The germline V gene encodes CDR1 MGHRA and CDR2 YSYEKL. The CDR3 spans 16 residues. With V trimmed by 1 base and J by 4 bases, 6 bases remained unmatched.

This clone has only a few counts. The chain carries TRBV7-9 and TRBJ2-3; 8 bases map to TRBD2. The trim removed 5 bases at V and 0 bases at J, leaving 7 bases unmatched. Looked up from germline, CDR1 is SEHNR and CDR2 is FQNEAQ (reference sequence). The CDR3 loop spans 16 amino acids. CDR3 DNA sequence: TGTGCCAGCAGCCTAACACTAGCGGCGAGCACAGATACGCAGTATTTT. This codes for CASSLTLAASTDTQYF.

The rearrangement uses TRBV7-2 and TRBJ1-2; D possibly corresponds to TRBD1 (5 bases). This CDR3 has 13 residues. V was trimmed by 7 bases and J by 6 bases, leaving 15 bases between them. Germline V gene sequence: CDR1 SGHTA, CDR2 FQGNSA. The CDR3: CASTPGGANGYTF. For the CDR3, the DNA is TGTGCCAGCACCCCAGGAGGGGCCAATGGCTACACCTTC.

The V gene is TRBV5-1, the J gene TRBJ1-4; TRBD1 matches at 10 bases. This CDR3 comprises 15 residues. CDR1 is SGHRS, CDR2 YFSETQ, per germline. V trimming: 0 bases; J trimming: 7 bases; junction bases outside the gene matches: 3. Here the CDR3 DNA reads TGCGCCAGCAGCTTGGACGGGACAGGGGCTGAAAAACTGTTTTTT. This translates into CASSLDGTGAEKLFF.

The V call is TRBV6-6, the J call TRBJ1-5; D remains unclear. There are 14 residues in the CDR3. Trimming took 3 bases from V and 3 from J, leaving 9 bases between them. The V gene's germline CDR1 is MNHNY and CDR2 SVGAGI (reference sequence). CDR3 in DNA: TGTGCCAGCAGTTATGACATAAACAATCAGCCCCAGCATTTT. Protein: CASSYDINNQPQHF.

This clone was detected a few times. V and J are TRBV18 and TRBJ2-2; possible D gene TRBD2, 5 bases. Germline CDR1 is KGHSH and CDR2 is LQKENI. Trimming pared 4 bases from V and 2 bases from J, leaving 11 bases between. The CDR3 loop spans 15 amino acids. Here the CDR3 reads CASSLRTGNTGELFF. In DNA form, the CDR3 reads TGTGCCAGCTCACTCCGGACTGGTAACACCGGGGAGCTGTTTTTT.

The CDR3 reads CASSEGGRHMGTQYF. The CDR3 DNA reads TGTGCCAGCAGCGAGGGAGGCAGGCACATGGGTACGCAGTATTTT. The V and J genes are TRBV9 and TRBJ2-3, with D perhaps TRBD2 (6 bases). The CDR3 runs to 15 residues. V lost 3 bases, J lost 8 bases, and 19 bases lay in between. Germline V lookup: CDR1 SGDLS, CDR2 YYNGEE.

The rearrangement links TRBV6-5 to TRBJ1-6, with D possibly being TRBD1 (5 bases). CDR1 MNHEY and CDR2 SVGAGI come from the germline V gene. Between the trimmed V and J ends, which lost 2 bases and 10 bases, there was a span of 9 bases. The CDR3 loop spans 13 amino acids. In DNA, the CDR3 is TGTGCCAGCAGTTACCGGAGGGACTCACCCCTCCACTTT. It codes for CASSYRRDSPLHF.

The rearrangement joins TRBV18 to TRBJ1-1, with 12 bases lining up with TRBD1. The V gene end was trimmed by 4 bases and the J gene end by 5 bases; junction bases not matched to a gene: 14. The CDR3 has 18 residues. Germline CDR1 and CDR2: KGHSH and LQKENI. This CDR3 reads CASSLKTGTGGLGTEAFF. The DNA for the CDR3 is TGTGCCAGCTCACTCAAAACCGGGACAGGGGGCTTAGGGACTGAAGCTTTCTTT.

The chain has TRBV6-1 and TRBJ1-2; 7 bases fit TRBD1. Trimming cost V 4 bases and J 4 bases; bases outside gene matches: 12. Germline V lookup: CDR1 MNHNS, CDR2 SASEGT. The CDR3 is 16 residues long. DNA of the CDR3: TGTGCCAGCAGTGCGGGCCAGACAGGGAACGTCTATGGCTACACCTTC. Encoded protein: CASSAGQTGNVYGYTF.

The V gene is TRBV2, the J gene TRBJ1-3; D possibly corresponds to TRBD1 (5 bases). V shed 2 bases and J shed 4 bases, with 12 bases lying between them. The CDR3 is 15 amino acids. Germline values: CDR1 SNHLY, CDR2 FYNNEI. This CDR3 is CASSEPGLSGNTIYF. The CDR3 coding sequence is TGTGCCAGCAGTGAACCGGGACTCTCAGGAAACACCATATATTTT. The full variable domain, rest sourced from reference TRBV2 and TRBJ1-3, is EPEVTQTPSHQVTQMGQEVILRCVPISNHLYFYWYRQILGQKVEFLVSFYNNEISEKSEIFDDQFSVERPDGSNFTLKIRSTKLEDSAMYFCASSEPGLSGNTIYFGEGSWLTVV.

The V and J genes are TRBV5-5 and TRBJ1-2; D gene ambiguous. The germline gives CDR1 SGHKS, CDR2 YYEKEE (reference sequence). V was clipped by 2 bases and J by 1 base, with 6 bases between them. This CDR3 has 13 amino acids. CDR3 protein: CASSFADNYGYTF. In DNA form, the CDR3 reads TGTGCCAGCAGCTTCGCGGATAACTATGGCTACACCTTC. Looking up the rest from reference TRBV5-5 and TRBJ1-2 gives the full variable domain: DAGVTQSPTHLIKTRGQQVTLRCSPISGHKSVSWYQQVLGQGPQFIFQYYEKEERGRGNFPDRFSARQFPNYSSELNVNALLLGDSALYLCASSFADNYGYTFGSGTRLTVV.

The chain links TRBV7-9 to TRBJ1-1; D not certain. Per the germline V gene, CDR1 is SEHNR and CDR2 is FQNEAQ (reference sequence). V was shortened by 1 base and J by 4 bases, with 4 bases between the two germline ends. This CDR3 contains 12 residues. The DNA for the CDR3 is TGTGCCAGCAGCTTAGATATCACTGAAGCTTTCTTT. Translation: CASSLDITEAFF.

This sequence joins TRBV19 and TRBJ2-7; D is possibly TRBD1 (7 bases). CDR1 LNHDA and CDR2 SQIVND come from the germline V gene (reference sequence). The CDR3 contains 14 residues. V lost 3 bases to trimming and J lost 2 bases, with 11 bases between them. CDR3 DNA sequence: TGTGCCAGTAGTATTTCCAGGGGGGCCTACGAGCAGTACTTC. It translates to CASSISRGAYEQYF.

The CDR3 DNA follows: TGCGCCAGCAGCTTGGTGAGTTGGAACTATGGCTACACCTTC. Translation: CASSLVSWNYGYTF. This rearrangement joins TRBV5-1 to TRBJ1-2; D remains unclear. Trimming took 0 bases from V and 2 from J, leaving 8 bases between them. CDR1 SGHRS and CDR2 YFSETQ come from the germline V gene. This CDR3 has 14 amino acids.

The sample holds a few counts of this clone. The chain joins TRBV6-2 or TRBV6-3 to TRBJ1-2, with 9 bases that match TRBD1. The ends lost 6 bases at V and 4 bases at J; junction bases unmatched: 6. The CDR3 length is 14 residues. Germline lookup yields CDR1 MNHEY and CDR2 SVGEGT. In nucleotides, the CDR3 is TGTGCCAGCAGCAACGGACAGGGGTTCTATGGCTACACCTTC. Translation gives CASSNGQGFYGYTF.

This clone was seen once. This sequence joins TRBV2 and TRBJ2-5; 9 bases align to TRBD1. The V and J ends lost 5 bases and 2 bases, in that order; junction bases with no gene match: 3. This CDR3 has 14 residues. The germline CDR1 and CDR2 sequences are SNHLY and FYNNEI. The CDR3 spells CASSPTGGQETQYF. In nucleotides, the CDR3 is TGTGCCAGCAGTCCGACAGGGGGTCAAGAGACCCAGTACTTC.

This sequence joins TRBV28 and TRBJ1-2; 7 positions match TRBD1. Trimming took 4 bases from V and 1 from J; bases not matched to a gene: 0. The CDR3 length is 13 residues. CDR1 and CDR2 from the germline V gene are MDHEN and SYDVKM. CDR3 in amino acids: CASSSGGNYGYTF. The CDR3 DNA follows: TGTGCCAGCAGTTCAGGGGGTAACTATGGCTACACCTTC.